The rows below give T cell receptor beta chains drawn from one sample of a study of shared clonotypes between healthy human individuals. Only in-frame clones appear in the TCRdb table, and some are missing; sequencing was by immunoSEQ multiplex PCR. The sample lists 2 million to 2.5 million clones, about 95% occurring once. Sequenced material: naive CD4+ T cells sorted from blood. Receptors originate from a man between 18 and 35 years old in good health. Both conserved end residues are part of each CDR3.

>TRBV2|TRBJ2-3
CAIRQSTDTQYF
>TRBV6-5|TRBJ2-5
CASSPSPGGETQYF
>TRBV7-9|TRBJ2-3
CASSLRMDTQYF
>TRBV28|TRBJ1-2
CASTKTGYTGGYTF
>TRBV15|TRBJ2-3
CATSRDRATDTQYF
>TRBV27|TRBJ1-1
CASKSLKGDTEAFF
>TRBV5-1|TRBJ2-7
CASSLEGNQNEQYF
>TRBV5-6|TRBJ2-5
CASSWGQAWETQYF
>TRBV30|TRBJ2-3
CAGTGGISTDTQYF
>TRBV6-5|TRBJ1-1
CASRTFRDWSEAFF
>TRBV18|TRBJ2-5
CASSPPTRTAQETQYF
>TRBV28|TRBJ2-7
CASSLRQGTYEQYF
>TRBV11-2|TRBJ2-1
CASVRDFYNEQFF
>TRBV7-9|TRBJ1-6
CASSLDGFDSPLHF
>TRBV5-1|TRBJ2-3
CASSLGSSGVTDTQYF
>TRBV18|TRBJ2-7
CASSPPIGSEYEQYF
>TRBV11-2|TRBJ2-7
CASRSVRGYYEQYF
>TRBV7-2|TRBJ1-5
CASSRGRWQPQHF
>TRBV28|TRBJ2-7
CASSAGVYEQYF
>TRBV6-5|TRBJ2-3
CASSPGGGADTQYF
>TRBV5-1|TRBJ2-6
CASSLLAGVANVLTF
>TRBV30|TRBJ2-3
CAWRLDRATDTQYF
>TRBV5-1|TRBJ2-1
CASSLGVGVYNEQFF
>TRBV19|TRBJ2-5
CASSLGLMGETQYF
>TRBV6-5|TRBJ2-1
CASSYRATGPWNEQFF
>TRBV7-2|TRBJ2-2
CASSLDRRENTGELFF
>TRBV6-1|TRBJ2-2
CASISSSNTGELFF
>TRBV4-1|TRBJ2-7
CASSQEASGGDEQYF
>TRBV7-9|TRBJ1-1
CASSLKQLSGGEMTEAFF
>TRBV19|TRBJ1-1
CASSIRGRGNTEAFF
>TRBV5-6|TRBJ2-1
CASSFPQGGDEQFF
>TRBV7-9|TRBJ2-3
CASSFVGTSGRGTDTQYF
>TRBV18|TRBJ1-1
CASSPGPGNTEAFF
>TRBV30|TRBJ1-2
CAWSVRDFGYTF
>TRBV15|TRBJ2-3
CATSSLHTTDTQYF
>TRBV11-2|TRBJ2-5
CASSILGTGGQETQYF
>TRBV10-1|TRBJ2-2
CASSVRTGPTGELFF
>TRBV5-4|TRBJ2-1
CASTGGTGNEQFF
>TRBV15|TRBJ2-3
CATSRDRTGLGDTQYF
>TRBV21-1|TRBJ2-2
CASSPRDRVQADTGELFF
>TRBV5-1|TRBJ2-2
CASSETGTFGELFF
>TRBV11-2|TRBJ2-7
CASSFGRESYEQYF
>TRBV7-2|TRBJ2-2
CASSRPDTGELFF
>TRBV5-8|TRBJ1-5
CASSWRGHSNQPQHF
>TRBV11-3|TRBJ2-7
CASSGGAAYEQYF
>TRBV5-1|TRBJ2-5
CASSSDRGRETQYF
>TRBV5-1|TRBJ2-7
CASSSNGGSGSFYEQYF
>TRBV2|TRBJ1-6
CASRDVGGRNSPLHF
>TRBV11-2|TRBJ1-5
CASSLAPGQNQPQHF
>TRBV6-6|TRBJ2-7
CASSYLLAGGSYEQYF
>TRBV30|TRBJ2-3
CAWSVYVADTQYF
>TRBV28|TRBJ1-6
CASSFWGRYDSPLHF
>TRBV2|TRBJ2-5
CASSEQGGETQYF
>TRBV5-4|TRBJ2-5
CASSRTFQETQYF
>TRBV5-6|TRBJ1-3
CASSLKRVAGNTIYF
>TRBV5-1|TRBJ2-3
CASSLARDTDTQYF
>TRBV9|TRBJ1-2
CASSVGDSLNGYTF
>TRBV5-4|TRBJ2-3
CASSLRSGGGDTQYF
>TRBV19|TRBJ2-3
CASRSGTSGRLDTQYF